In this sample, the clone carrying this T cell receptor (beta chain) turned up a few times. The antigen is not known. Together with thyroid ultrasound, orbital computed tomography, serum thyroxine and TRAb, clinical symptoms were used for diagnoses. An approximately 10 ml volume of fresh peripheral blood provided the PBMCs. The CDR3 is 10 residues long. V was cut by 6 bases and J by 2 bases, with 3 bases left in between. Germline V gene data show CDR1 as SQVTM and CDR2 as ANQGSEA. This sample is drawn from a study of T cells in Graves' hyperthyroidism and ophthalmopathy. Study outcomes and limitations: Model output signaled ophthalmopathy a median 6.5 months ahead of onset.

Template material for amplifying TCR beta CDR3 regions consisted of RNA transcripts. A set of HTBI primers served as the primers for a first-round RT-PCR of the TCR CDR3. A single record per CDR3 protein comes from TCRdb applying MiXCR to the multiplex PCR reads. The sample has approximately 630,000 distinct CDR3 sequences, 15% to 20% seen once. V and J are TRBV29-1 and TRBJ2-3; D not resolved. The source of this sequence is a woman in her twenties or thirties with Graves' hyperthyroidism. The sample comprised blood. CDR3 residues: CSVTTDTQYF. CDR3 nucleotide sequence: TGCAGCGTAACCACAGATACGCAGTATTTT.